Each of the 18 T cell receptor beta chains below was sequenced from the same sample in a study of early T cells in non-severe SARS-CoV-2 infection. TCRdb reprocessed the 5' RACE reads with MiXCR, giving one entry per CDR3 protein. The data hold more than 55,000 distinct CDR3 sequences, with about 6% observed a single time. This sample comprised whole blood, obtained at baseline. Every receptor here comes from an adult who was a healthcare worker with PCR-confirmed SARS-CoV-2 infection or an uninfected control (not recorded which).

At least ten counts were recorded for this clonotype. This chain connects TRBV10-1 to TRBJ2-4, with a tentative D call TRBD1 (5 bases). Trimming pared 2 bases from V and 1 base from J, leaving 12 bases between. Germline lookup yields CDR1 WNHNN and CDR2 SYGVQD (reference sequence). The CDR3 runs 16 residues. The CDR3 sequence is CASSEQRAGAKNIQYF. Here the CDR3 DNA reads TGCGCCAGCAGTGAGCAAAGGGCAGGGGCCAAAAACATTCAGTACTTC.

This clonotype was detected many times. The gene calls are TRBV28 and TRBJ2-3; D ambiguous. Germline lookup yields CDR1 MDHEN and CDR2 SYDVKM. The CDR3 length is 14 residues. The V gene lost 5 bases and the J gene lost 4 bases, with 13 bases spanning the gap. The CDR3 coding sequence is TGTGCCAGCAGTCGTCCTGAGGTTGCAGATACGCAGTATTTT. Protein sequence: CASSRPEVADTQYF.

This clonotype was recorded many times. The genes are TRBV5-1 and TRBJ2-1, with 9 bases lining up with TRBD2. From germline, CDR1 is SGHRS and CDR2 YFSETQ. This CDR3 region has 16 residues. The V and J ends lost 0 bases and 8 bases, in that order; junction bases with no gene match: 9. The CDR3 DNA sequence: TGCGCCAGCAGCTTGGGCAGTAGCGGGAGTCGCGATGAGCAGTTCTTC. This sequence encodes CASSLGSSGSRDEQFF.

This clonotype was seen repeatedly, ten times or more. The chain is built from TRBV29-1 and TRBJ2-7; the match to TRBD2 covers 14 bases. The CDR3 runs to 16 residues. V shed 0 bases, J shed 6 bases, and the junction held 7 bases outside the gene matches. Germline-derived CDR1 and CDR2 are SQVTM and ANQGSEA. As DNA, the CDR3 is TGCAGCGTTGAAGATCCAGGGACTAGCGGGAGAGTCGAGCAGTACTTC. Its translation: CSVEDPGTSGRVEQYF.

This chain connects TRBV10-3 to TRBJ2-7, with D unclear. The CDR3 sequence is 13 residues long. V was cut by 5 bases and J by 5 bases, with 13 bases left in between. CDR1 and CDR2 from the germline V gene are ENHRY and SYGVKD. The CDR3 loop is CAISPLTSHEQYF. The CDR3 nucleotides read TGTGCCATCAGTCCCTTAACATCACACGAGCAGTACTTC.

For this clonotype: A junction end diverges from the germline sequence, so it may reflect a read error. V gene TRBV11-3 combines with J gene TRBJ2-7; no firm D call. Germline V lookup: CDR1 SGHNT, CDR2 YENEEA. CDR3 length: 13 residues. DNA for the CDR3: TGTGCCAGCAGCTTAGGACGGAACTACGAGCAGGACTTC. The encoded protein is CASSLGRNYEQDF.

The sample holds many counts of this clonotype. V is TRBV7-9 and J is TRBJ2-3; 12 bases fit TRBD2. CDR1 SEHNR and CDR2 FQNEAQ come from the germline V gene (reference sequence). The CDR3 extends over 17 amino acids. V was clipped by 5 bases and J by 0 bases; unmatched bases: 6. The CDR3 sequence is CASSGGLAGISTDTQYF. The CDR3 coding sequence is TGTGCCAGCAGCGGAGGACTAGCGGGGATTAGCACAGATACGCAGTATTTT.

This clonotype occurred many times. The chain uses TRBV20-1 and TRBJ2-5, with TRBD1 matching over 10 bases. V gave up 6 bases and J gave up 4 bases; unmatched junction bases: 11. Germline-derived CDR1 and CDR2 are DFQATT and SNEGSKA (reference sequence). The CDR3 totals 15 residues. CDR3 sequence reads: CSATSRRQGAETQYF. The CDR3 bases are TGCAGTGCCACTAGTAGGAGACAGGGGGCAGAGACCCAGTACTTC.

The gene calls are TRBV6-6 and TRBJ1-1; D is ambiguous. Germline V gene sequence: CDR1 MNHNY, CDR2 SVGAGI (reference sequence). The CDR3 length is 14 residues. V lost 2 bases, J lost 4 bases, and 11 bases lay in between. This chain's CDR3 is CASSYDGLGTEAFF. DNA for the CDR3: TGTGCCAGCAGTTACGATGGGCTTGGCACTGAAGCTTTCTTT.

In regard to this clonotype: Since a much larger clone is just one base distant, this may be a read error. The chain joins TRBV10-2 to TRBJ1-4; no clear D. The germline V gene encodes CDR1 WSHSY and CDR2 SAAADI. The length of the CDR3 is 13 residues. The CDR3 loop reads CASSEGTNEKLLF. The CDR3 nucleotides are TGCGCCAGCAGTGAGGGTACTAATGAAAAACTGCTTTTT.

This clonotype showed up just a few times. The rearrangement uses TRBV20-1 and TRBJ2-3; D call uncertain. This CDR3 region has 11 residues. The V end lost 5 bases, the J end lost 0 bases, and 3 bases lay between the germline ends. Germline CDR1 is DFQATT and CDR2 is SNEGSKA (reference sequence). As DNA, the CDR3 is TGCAGTGCTTATAGCACAGATACGCAGTATTTT. Amino acids: CSAYSTDTQYF.

This clonotype was seen only a few times. V usage is TRBV4-1 and J usage is TRBJ1-5, with unresolved D. V lost 0 bases and J 5 bases, leaving 14 bases between the germline ends. CDR1 is MGHRA, CDR2 YSYEKL, per germline. The CDR3 has 16 residues. For the CDR3, the DNA is TGCGCCAGCAGCCAAGATCGTGAGGGAAGTCATCAGCCCCAGCATTTT. It encodes CASSQDREGSHQPQHF.

This clonotype was detected ten times or more. The J gene is TRBJ2-1, the V gene TRBV29-1; D might be TRBD2 (5 bases). Germline V gives CDR1 SQVTM, CDR2 ANQGSEA. The CDR3 covers 15 residues. V lost 6 bases and J 0 bases, leaving 15 bases between the germline ends. The CDR3 DNA follows: TGCAGCGTCGGACTTAATAGGGCCTCCTACAATGAGCAGTTCTTC. It translates to CSVGLNRASYNEQFF.

This clonotype was seen repeatedly, ten times or more. The chain combines TRBV6-5 with TRBJ2-1, with TRBD2 identical over 11 bases. Germline CDR1 MNHEY, CDR2 SVGAGI. J gave up 8 bases and V 0 bases, and 3 bases lay outside the gene matches. The CDR3 runs 15 residues. Here the CDR3 reads CASSYSSGRAHEQFF. The CDR3 coding sequence is TGTGCCAGCAGTTACTCTAGCGGGAGGGCGCATGAGCAGTTCTTC.

This clonotype occurred many times. The rearrangement joins TRBV27 to TRBJ1-2; 8 bases align to TRBD1. The CDR3 runs 14 residues. Trimming took 2 bases from V and 4 from J; bases not matched to a gene: 3. Germline assignment: CDR1 MNHEY and CDR2 SMNVEV (reference sequence). This CDR3 reads CASSLGQGAYGYTF. CDR3 DNA: TGTGCCAGCAGTTTAGGCCAGGGGGCCTATGGCTACACCTTC.

This clonotype appeared many times. The rearrangement links TRBV4-3 to TRBJ2-3; D ambiguous. The CDR3 runs to 16 residues. V was cut by 1 base and J by 6 bases, with 17 bases left in between. CDR1 is LGHNA and CDR2 is YSLEER in the germline V gene. CDR3 coding DNA: TGCGCCAGCAGCCAAGGGGTTACAGCCCTGGAGGATACGCAGTATTTT. Its translation: CASSQGVTALEDTQYF.

This clonotype was observed a few times. The chain uses TRBV12-3 or TRBV12-4 and TRBJ2-6; D tentatively fits TRBD1 or TRBD2 (5 bases each). The CDR3 runs 15 residues. V lost 2 bases, J lost 2 bases, and 7 bases lay in between. The CDR3: CASSLRGAGANVLTF. The CDR3 bases are TGTGCCAGCAGTTTACGAGGGGCTGGGGCCAACGTCCTGACTTTC.

This clonotype was counted many times. V gene TRBV6-5 combines with J gene TRBJ2-3, with a tentative D call TRBD2 (5 bases). Germline V gives CDR1 MNHEY, CDR2 SVGAGI. The CDR3 loop spans 14 amino acids. Trimming removed 5 bases from V and 3 bases from J, with 12 bases in between. The CDR3, as DNA: TGTGCCAGCAGTCTGACTACTCCAACAGATACGCAGTATTTT. Its translation: CASSLTTPTDTQYF.